The 32 T cell receptor beta chains below were found in one sample sequenced in a study of blood T cells in healthy people across ages (dated by TCRdb to the mid-2010s). The library came from 5' RACE. Sequencer: Illumina HiSeq 2500. The second PCR ran for about 6 to 11 cycles and used a J-beta primer mix along with a sample-barcoded 5' primer. In TCRdb, the public reads were trimmed at Q25 with fastp and aligned with MiXCR, with productive beta chains retained. Each record represents a unique CDR3 protein, reported with the most common genes and DNA among its rows. Recorded for this sample are 1 million or so distinct CDR3 sequences; 45% of them occurred a single time. 15% to 20% of the sample is held by the ten biggest clonotypes. Material: blood. Source of these receptors: a woman aged 55-69 years in good health.

The chain joins TRBV20-1 to TRBJ2-1; possible D gene TRBD1, 5 bases. This CDR3 is 14 amino acids long. Trimming removed 6 bases from V and 4 bases from J, with 16 bases in between. Germline V gene data show CDR1 as DFQATT and CDR2 as SNEGSKA (reference sequence). CDR3 amino acids: CSAHRTLGYNEQFF. The CDR3 nucleotides read TGCAGTGCCCATAGGACATTAGGGTACAATGAGCAGTTCTTC.

The J gene is TRBJ2-3, the V gene TRBV4-1, with TRBD2 matching over 8 bases. This CDR3 is built from 16 residues. From germline, CDR1 is MGHRA and CDR2 YSYEKL. The ends lost 1 base at V and 6 bases at J; junction bases unmatched: 9. CDR3 residues: CASSQGRGAGGDTQYF. CDR3 DNA sequence: TGCGCCAGCAGCCAAGGGCGGGGGGCGGGTGGTGATACGCAGTATTTT.

The chain couples TRBV29-1 to TRBJ2-4; D gene uncertain. Between the trimmed V and J ends, which lost 7 bases and 0 bases, there was a span of 10 bases. The CDR3 extends over 13 amino acids. CDR1 is SQVTM, CDR2 ANQGSEA, per germline. In nucleotides, the CDR3 is TGCAGCGGCTGGGTACTAGCCAAAAACATTCAGTACTTC. Its protein product is CSGWVLAKNIQYF.

The chain joins TRBV20-1 to TRBJ2-1; 10 bases are shared with TRBD2. CDR1 is DFQATT and CDR2 is SNEGSKA in the germline V gene (reference sequence). This CDR3 contains 14 residues. The trim removed 7 bases at V and 8 bases at J, leaving 11 bases unmatched. The DNA of the CDR3 is TGCAGTGTCGCAGCGGGAGGGCTCAGACATGAGCAGTTCTTC. Its translation: CSVAAGGLRHEQFF.

This clonotype was counted only a few times. The chain combines TRBV14 with TRBJ2-3; tentatively, D is TRBD2 (5 bases). The length of the CDR3 is 13 residues. The V gene lost 1 base and the J gene lost 10 bases, with 12 bases spanning the gap. CDR1 is SGHDN and CDR2 is FVKESK in the germline V gene. The CDR3, as DNA: TGTGCCAGCAGCCAAGTTTCCCGGGATGCGCAGTATTTT. Translating it yields CASSQVSRDAQYF.

V is TRBV20-1 and J is TRBJ2-3, with 7 bases matching TRBD2. Germline V gene lookup returns CDR1 DFQATT and CDR2 SNEGSKA (reference sequence). J was trimmed by 2 bases and V by 5 bases; bases with no gene match: 7. The CDR3 sequence is 14 residues long. CDR3 DNA sequence: TGCAGTGCTCCCCTAGCGGAGTCCACAGATACGCAGTATTTT. Protein: CSAPLAESTDTQYF.

The rearrangement uses TRBV7-9 and TRBJ2-7; possibly TRBD2 for D (5 bases). The length of the CDR3 is 14 residues. Per germline, CDR1 SEHNR and CDR2 FQNEAQ (reference sequence). With 5 bases removed from V and 2 bases from J, the gap between germline ends came to 13 bases. CDR3 DNA sequence: TGTGCCAGCAGCCCCGACTACTACGCCTACGAGCAGTACTTC. It encodes CASSPDYYAYEQYF. Full variable domain (outside the CDR3, taken from reference TRBV7-9 and TRBJ2-7): DTGVSQNPRHKITKRGQNVTFRCDPISEHNRLYWYRQTLGQGPEFLTYFQNEAQLEKSRLLSDRFSAERPKGSFSTLEIQRTEQGDSAMYLCASSPDYYAYEQYFGPGTRLTVT.

Only a few counts were recorded for this clonotype. This chain links TRBV20-1 with TRBJ2-1; 14 nucleotides line up with TRBD2. Germline V lookup: CDR1 DFQATT, CDR2 SNEGSKA (reference sequence). V gave up 3 bases and J gave up 10 bases; unmatched junction bases: 8. The CDR3 sequence is 15 residues long. CDR3 amino acids: CSARRGTSGRQEQFF. CDR3 coding DNA: TGCAGTGCTAGGAGGGGGACTAGCGGGAGACAGGAGCAGTTCTTC.

The chain has TRBV6-5 and TRBJ2-5; D remains ambiguous. The V end was cut by 6 bases, the J end by 3 bases, with 17 bases between. The CDR3 has 15 residues. CDR1 is MNHEY and CDR2 is SVGAGI in the germline V gene. The CDR3 sequence: CASSLLTGHKETQYF. CDR3 nucleotide sequence: TGTGCCAGCAGCCTACTGACGGGCCACAAAGAGACCCAGTACTTC.

This chain uses TRBV5-5 with TRBJ2-3, with 13 nucleotides matching TRBD2. V shed 3 bases, J shed 5 bases, and the junction held 6 bases outside the gene matches. The V gene's germline CDR1 is SGHKS and CDR2 YYEKEE (reference sequence). The CDR3 covers 16 residues. As DNA, the CDR3 is TGTGCCAGCAGCTCCGGGGGACTAGCGGGAAGAGATACGCAGTATTTT. This translates into CASSSGGLAGRDTQYF.

This clonotype was seen more than once but under ten times. The chain links TRBV20-1 to TRBJ1-5, with D possibly being TRBD1 (5 bases). Deletions cut 6 bases from V and 7 bases from J, with 16 bases between. Germline lookup yields CDR1 DFQATT and CDR2 SNEGSKA (reference sequence). CDR3 length equals 13 residues. CDR3 bases: TGCAGTGCCAAGGGGACGACGGGGCAGCCCCAGCATTTT. Its protein is CSAKGTTGQPQHF.

The rearrangement uses TRBV6-5 and TRBJ1-1, with no clear D. There are 12 residues in the CDR3. V was trimmed by 5 bases and J by 7 bases, leaving 11 bases between them. Germline loops: CDR1 MNHEY, CDR2 SVGAGI. The CDR3 DNA sequence: TGTGCCAGCAGTACCTCGGACGATGAAGCTTTCTTT. This gives the protein CASSTSDDEAFF.

Here the CDR3 reads CASMLSAGFHNEQFF. In DNA form, the CDR3 reads TGCGCCAGTATGCTTTCGGCGGGGTTCCACAATGAGCAGTTCTTC. The chain uses TRBV10-2 and TRBJ2-1; a weak D match, TRBD2 (6 bases). CDR1 is WSHSY, CDR2 SAAADI, per germline. The CDR3 loop spans 15 amino acids. Trimming removed 9 bases at V and 5 bases at J, with 20 bases between.

Only a few counts were recorded for this clonotype. The chain combines TRBV20-1 with TRBJ1-2; D uncertain. The CDR3 runs to 12 residues. V was trimmed by 3 bases and J by 4 bases, leaving 9 bases between them. From germline, CDR1 is DFQATT and CDR2 SNEGSKA (reference sequence). CDR3 residues: CSARHGSYGYTF. Written as DNA, the CDR3 is TGCAGTGCTAGGCACGGCAGCTATGGCTACACCTTC.

The J gene is TRBJ1-4, the V gene TRBV9; no definite D call. The length of the CDR3 is 15 residues. V lost 0 bases, J lost 1 base, and 7 bases lay in between. Germline values: CDR1 SGDLS, CDR2 YYNGEE. In DNA form, the CDR3 reads TGTGCCAGCAGCGTAGCGGGAAAAACTAATGAAAAACTGTTTTTT. It encodes CASSVAGKTNEKLFF.

The chain couples TRBV29-1 to TRBJ2-1; possible D gene TRBD1, 6 bases. Germline assignment: CDR1 SQVTM and CDR2 ANQGSEA. The CDR3 has 13 amino acids. Trimming took off 3 bases at V and 9 bases at J, with 15 bases between the two ends. CDR3 sequence: CSVDPLTQGEQFF. The CDR3 nucleotides read TGCAGCGTTGACCCCCTGACACAGGGTGAGCAGTTCTTC.

This clonotype came up a few times. The CDR3 here is CASRGLAGGGRSYNEQFF. CDR3 DNA: TGTGCCAGCCGGGGACTAGCGGGTGGCGGCCGCTCCTACAATGAGCAGTTCTTC. J is TRBJ2-1 and V is TRBV6-2 or TRBV6-3; TRBD2 agrees at 12 bases. From germline, CDR1 is MNHEY and CDR2 SVGEGT. The ends lost 8 bases at V and 0 bases at J; junction bases unmatched: 11. The CDR3 is made up of 18 amino acids.

The chain has TRBV9 and TRBJ1-2; the match to TRBD1 covers 8 bases. The CDR3 consists of 17 residues. V gave up 3 bases and J gave up 5 bases; unmatched junction bases: 15. Germline V gene data show CDR1 as SGDLS and CDR2 as YYNGEE. This chain's CDR3 is CASSASALRGRSYGYTF. CDR3 sequence (DNA): TGTGCCAGCAGCGCCTCGGCTCTCAGGGGGCGAAGTTATGGCTACACCTTC.

The J gene is TRBJ2-5, the V gene TRBV5-1; 9 bases line up with TRBD2. The germline V gene has CDR1 SGHRS and CDR2 YFSETQ. V shed 4 bases, J shed 2 bases, and the junction held 3 bases outside the gene matches. CDR3 length: 14 amino acids. As DNA, the CDR3 is TGCGCCAGCAGCCGGAGCGGGGGGCAAGAGACCCAGTACTTC. Translation: CASSRSGGQETQYF.

This clonotype was seen only a few times. The DNA of the CDR3 is TGTGCCAGCAGCTTAGGCCAGCCGCGTTCACCCCTCCACTTT. It is translated as CASSLGQPRSPLHF. This chain links TRBV7-2 with TRBJ1-6; D is unclear. CDR3 length: 14 amino acids. The germline V and J ends were trimmed by 1 base and 9 bases, with 10 bases remaining between them. CDR1 is SGHTA and CDR2 is FQGNSA in the germline V gene.

Points on this clonotype: This sequence may be a read error, since a much larger clone differs from it by one base. The chain uses TRBV29-1 and TRBJ2-7, with TRBD1 matching over 8 bases. V trimming: 0 bases; J trimming: 7 bases; junction bases outside the gene matches: 11. The CDR3 consists of 15 residues. Germline values: CDR1 SQVTM, CDR2 ANQGSEA. The CDR3 DNA sequence: TGCAGCGTTGAAGAGGGCAGGGGGCAAGGCAATGAGCAGTACTTC. Translation gives CSVEEGRGQGNEQYF.

This clonotype has just a few counts. V is TRBV25-1 and J is TRBJ2-5, with 11 bases aligning to TRBD1. The germline CDR1 and CDR2 sequences are MGHDK and SYGVNS. The V segment lost 7 bases and the J segment 1 base; nucleotides outside the gene matches: 8. This CDR3 comprises 16 residues. This CDR3 reads CASNERGTGGQETQYF. In DNA form, the CDR3 reads TGTGCCAGCAACGAAAGGGGGACAGGGGGCCAAGAGACCCAGTACTTC.

V gene TRBV27 combines with J gene TRBJ2-5; possibly TRBD1 for D (6 bases). The CDR3 is 16 residues long. Germline CDR1 is MNHEY and CDR2 is SMNVEV (reference sequence). V lost 3 bases to trimming and J lost 1 base, with 15 bases between them. This CDR3 reads CASSFQGRVGQETQYF. The CDR3 DNA reads as TGTGCCAGCAGTTTTCAGGGGCGTGTGGGCCAAGAGACCCAGTACTTC.

V gene TRBV11-2 combines with J gene TRBJ2-4; 10 bases match TRBD2. V lost 1 base, J lost 13 bases, and 13 bases stayed unmatched. Germline values: CDR1 SGHAT, CDR2 FQNNGV. This CDR3 spans 16 amino acids. CDR3 protein: CASSLALAGALGEQYF. The CDR3 nucleotides are TGTGCCAGCAGCTTAGCCCTAGCGGGAGCCCTGGGGGAGCAGTACTTC.

In its sample, this clonotype was seen many times. The CDR3 here is CASRLVLRPDTQYF. The CDR3 DNA reads as TGTGCCAGCAGGCTAGTGTTACGCCCAGATACGCAGTATTTT. The chain combines TRBV7-2 with TRBJ2-3; D remains ambiguous. The CDR3 totals 14 residues. V gave up 6 bases and J gave up 4 bases, with 14 bases separating them. From germline, CDR1 is SGHTA and CDR2 FQGNSA.

The V gene is TRBV6-2 or TRBV6-3, the J gene TRBJ2-7; D is undetermined. Germline CDR1 is MNHEY and CDR2 is SVGEGT. CDR3 length: 15 residues. Trimming took 7 bases from V and 0 from J, leaving 16 bases between them. CDR3 coding DNA: TGTGCCAGCAATGATGAAACCGGTAGCTCCTACGAGCAGTACTTC. This gives the protein CASNDETGSSYEQYF.

This clonotype occurred a few times. The rearrangement uses TRBV5-6 and TRBJ2-1; 8 bases are a match to TRBD2. V lost 4 bases to trimming and J lost 4 bases; unmatched junction nucleotides: 13. Germline V gene data show CDR1 as SGHDT and CDR2 as YYEEEE. The CDR3 length is 17 residues. CDR3 loop: CASSPYPPGLVYNEQFF. DNA of the CDR3: TGTGCCAGCAGCCCCTACCCTCCGGGACTAGTTTACAATGAGCAGTTCTTC.

V usage is TRBV19 and J usage is TRBJ1-5; D is possibly TRBD1 (5 bases). The germline gives CDR1 LNHDA, CDR2 SQIVND (reference sequence). There are 16 residues in the CDR3. Trimming took 6 bases from V and 5 from J, leaving 20 bases between them. CDR3 DNA sequence: TGTGCCAGTAGCCTCAGGGAGGGAAAGGGATATCAGCCCCAGCATTTT. This translates into CASSLREGKGYQPQHF.

V is TRBV7-9 and J is TRBJ2-5; possible D gene TRBD1, 6 bases. The germline CDR1 and CDR2 sequences are SEHNR and FQNEAQ (reference sequence). Trimming took 0 bases from V and 5 from J, leaving 16 bases between them. This CDR3 has 16 residues. CDR3 bases: TGTGCCAGCAGCTTAGCTCCGGGACAAGTGAGGGAGACCCAGTACTTC. It yields the protein CASSLAPGQVRETQYF.

V and J are TRBV12-3 or TRBV12-4 and TRBJ2-7, with D tentatively TRBD1 (6 bases). This CDR3 has 14 amino acids. Trimming took off 2 bases at V and 5 bases at J, with 13 bases between the two ends. The chain's CDR3 is CASSLIQGYHEQYF. The CDR3 nucleotides read TGTGCCAGCAGTTTAATCCAGGGGTACCACGAGCAGTACTTC.

V is TRBV9 and J is TRBJ2-7, with D possibly matching TRBD1 (5 bases). The CDR3 is 16 residues long. Per germline, CDR1 SGDLS and CDR2 YYNGEE. The germline V and J ends were trimmed by 0 bases and 0 bases, with 13 bases remaining between them. CDR3 residues: CASSVGRGSSSYEQYF. The DNA for the CDR3 is TGTGCCAGCAGCGTAGGAAGGGGATCATCCTCCTACGAGCAGTACTTC.

J is TRBJ1-2 and V is TRBV3-1, with D hard to call. This CDR3 comprises 12 residues. V was trimmed by 1 base and J by 12 bases, leaving 12 bases between them. Germline CDR1 is LGHDT and CDR2 is YNNKEL (reference sequence). CDR3 sequence (DNA): TGTGCCAGCAGCCAAGGAACCGGGCGTAACACCTTC. Protein sequence: CASSQGTGRNTF.